This T cell receptor (beta chain) appears in the sequencing data of a study of shared clonotypes between healthy human individuals. At the level of the study: Three plates were used per donor for CD4 naive, three for CD4 memory, two for CD8 naive and one for CD8 memory. Findings of the study overall: Sampling covered nothing but blood. Tissue TCR repertoires likely differ from those found in blood.

Worth noting for this clone: Its antigen is as yet unknown. Different DNA sequences within this sample yield the same CDR3.

CDR1 is SGHTA, CDR2 FQGNSA, per germline. The CDR3 covers 12 residues. J was trimmed by 4 bases and V by 5 bases; bases with no gene match: 1. The assay used deep level. Every immunoSEQ plate was one replicate of a subset's evenly spread DNA. Libraries were prepared by immunoSEQ multiplex PCR; TCRdb keeps only in-frame clonotypes and omits some of them. Of about 2.4 million clones listed, 93% are singletons. The chain recombines TRBV7-2 with TRBJ2-5; 7 nucleotides match TRBD2. The receptor was derived from a man younger than 35 in good health. Some clones in this sample may be carry-over from other donors' samples. The specimen was naive CD4+ T cells from PBMCs. The sample's subset: CD45RA+ positively selected. The CDR3 DNA reads as TGTGCCAGCAGCGGGAGGGGAGAGACCCAGTACTTC. It is translated as CASSGRGETQYF.